Presented here are 19 T cell receptor beta chains from one specimen sequenced in a study of T-cell reconstitution after alpha-beta-depleted transplantation in children. Unique molecular identifiers were used in preparing the TCRbeta library. TCRdb passed the PCR reads through MiXCR, listing each CDR3 protein once. Of fewer than 400,000 distinct CDR3 sequences in the sample, about 20% are singletons; the top ten hold 3% to 4%. The sequencing here drew on PBMCs from the stem cell graft donor, taken from the stem cell graft. The receptor set was obtained from a human donor who donated a stem cell graft to a child with acute myeloid leukemia.

This clonotype has a handful of counts. This rearrangement joins TRBV27 to TRBJ1-1; unclear D gene. V was cut by 3 bases and J by 7 bases, with 18 bases left in between. There are 15 residues in the CDR3. Germline lookup yields CDR1 MNHEY and CDR2 SMNVEV (reference sequence). The CDR3 DNA sequence: TGTGCCAGCAGTTTTGAAGCGAACAATCGGGGTGAAGCTTTCTTT. Protein: CASSFEANNRGEAFF.

This clonotype was counted ten times or more. The chain combines TRBV12-3 or TRBV12-4 with TRBJ1-1, with a tentative D call TRBD1 (5 bases). This CDR3 region has 13 residues. Trimming cost V 4 bases and J 1 base, with 7 bases left between them. The CDR3 nucleotides read TGTGCCAGCAGTTCTGACAGGAACACTGAAGCTTTCTTT. This encodes CASSSDRNTEAFF.

This clonotype was seen a handful of times. The chain links TRBV27 to TRBJ2-3; 8 nucleotides match TRBD2. Trimming removed 6 bases from V and 11 bases from J; junction bases left unmatched: 10. The CDR3 contains 13 residues. Germline lookup yields CDR1 MNHEY and CDR2 SMNVEV (reference sequence). Here the CDR3 DNA reads TGTGCCAGCAGACGGAAAGGCGGGAGGATGCAGTATTTT. Protein: CASRRKGGRMQYF.

The chain joins TRBV5-1 to TRBJ2-3; 7 bases line up with TRBD2. The CDR3 consists of 12 residues. Germline CDR1 SGHRS, CDR2 YFSETQ. V shed 4 bases and J 6 bases; nucleotides not matched to a gene: 2. The CDR3 bases are TGCGCCAGCAGCCAGACTAGCGATACGCAGTATTTT. Translated: CASSQTSDTQYF.

J is TRBJ2-1 and V is TRBV4-1; 7 bases map to TRBD1. The CDR3 extends over 16 amino acids. Germline V gives CDR1 MGHRA, CDR2 YSYEKL. The V and J ends lost 5 bases and 8 bases, in that order; junction bases with no gene match: 15. The CDR3 is CASSEWFGDRGDEQFF. CDR3 coding DNA: TGCGCCAGCAGCGAATGGTTCGGGGACAGAGGAGATGAGCAGTTCTTC.

This chain links TRBV7-6 with TRBJ1-2, with 9 bases fitting TRBD1. The CDR3 consists of 15 residues. The germline V gene encodes CDR1 SGHVS and CDR2 FNYEAQ. The V segment lost 2 bases and the J segment 2 bases; nucleotides outside the gene matches: 3. CDR3 sequence: CASSLQGQGNYGYTF. CDR3 in DNA: TGTGCCAGCAGCTTACAGGGACAGGGCAACTATGGCTACACCTTC. Full variable domain (rest looked up from reference TRBV7-6 and TRBJ1-2): GAGVSQSPRYKVTKRGQDVALRCDPISGHVSLYWYRQALGQGPEFLTYFNYEAQQDKSGLPNDRFSAERPEGSISTLTIQRTEQRDSAMYRCASSLQGQGNYGYTFGSGTRLTVV.

This chain links TRBV2 with TRBJ2-5; 7 bases agree with TRBD2. The CDR3 length is 14 residues. Germline V gives CDR1 SNHLY, CDR2 FYNNEI. J gave up 3 bases and V 7 bases, and 8 bases lay outside the gene matches. Written as DNA, the CDR3 is TGTGCCAGCAATTTTGCGGGAGCAAAAGAGACCCAGTACTTC. This sequence encodes CASNFAGAKETQYF.

This clonotype was picked up a small number of times. V and J are TRBV5-1 and TRBJ2-1, with 10 nucleotides matching TRBD2. After removal of 3 bases from V and 4 bases from J, the junction contained 16 bases not matched to a gene. This CDR3 is built from 19 residues. Germline CDR1 SGHRS, CDR2 YFSETQ. CDR3 residues: CASSYPSPSLAGFYNEQFF. In nucleotides, the CDR3 is TGCGCCAGCAGCTATCCCTCCCCATCACTAGCGGGATTTTACAATGAGCAGTTCTTC.

This clonotype was seen repeatedly, ten times or more. This rearrangement joins TRBV6-1 to TRBJ1-1; D not resolved. Germline loops: CDR1 MNHNS, CDR2 SASEGT. V dropped 2 bases and J dropped 1 base, with 8 bases sitting between them. This CDR3 comprises 14 residues. The CDR3 region is CASSEIGPNTEAFF. Here the CDR3 DNA reads TGTGCCAGCAGTGAAATCGGGCCGAACACTGAAGCTTTCTTT.

This rearrangement joins TRBV6-4 to TRBJ1-5; D not certain. The V end was cut by 0 bases, the J end by 9 bases, with 9 bases between. The CDR3 runs 13 residues. Germline V lookup: CDR1 MRHNA, CDR2 SNTAGT. Written as DNA, the CDR3 is TGTGCCAGCAGTGACTCGAGTGCGGGGCCCCAGCATTTT. It yields the protein CASSDSSAGPQHF.

The genes are TRBV15 and TRBJ2-3, with 7 bases that match TRBD2. The germline V gene encodes CDR1 LNHNV and CDR2 YYDKDF (reference sequence). After removal of 1 base from V and 4 bases from J, the junction contained 8 bases not matched to a gene. This CDR3 comprises 16 residues. The CDR3 sequence: CATSRVAGDSADTQYF. CDR3 coding DNA: TGTGCCACCAGCAGAGTCGCGGGAGATTCGGCAGATACGCAGTATTTT.

This clonotype was recorded many times. J is TRBJ1-4 and V is TRBV5-6; D unresolved. Trimming stripped 5 bases from V and 5 bases from J, with 16 bases between. Germline assignment: CDR1 SGHDT and CDR2 YYEEEE. The length of the CDR3 is 15 residues. CDR3 amino acids: CASRLEVDYNEKLFF. In DNA form, the CDR3 reads TGTGCCAGCAGGCTTGAGGTTGACTACAATGAAAAACTGTTTTTT.

This chain uses TRBV12-3 or TRBV12-4 with TRBJ1-1; D is uncertain. V was cut by 2 bases and J by 1 base, with 8 bases left in between. This CDR3 has 14 residues. CDR3 sequence: CASSLTAANTEAFF. The CDR3 nucleotides are TGTGCCAGCAGTTTAACAGCAGCGAACACTGAAGCTTTCTTT.

The V and J genes are TRBV20-1 and TRBJ2-1; the match to TRBD2 covers 14 bases. In germline, CDR1 is DFQATT, CDR2 SNEGSKA (reference sequence). V was pared by 1 base and J by 6 bases, with 8 bases of the junction left unmatched. This CDR3 has 17 residues. The CDR3 DNA reads as TGCAGTGCTAGAGGGAGACTAGCGGGAGGGCCGTTCAATGAGCAGTTCTTC. Translated, it gives CSARGRLAGGPFNEQFF.

This clonotype turned up a few times. This chain uses TRBV12-3 or TRBV12-4 with TRBJ1-3, with 9 bases aligning to TRBD1. V shed 7 bases, J shed 2 bases, and the junction held 3 bases outside the gene matches. CDR3 length: 14 residues. The CDR3 protein is CASKQGAPGNTIYF. CDR3 bases: TGTGCCAGCAAACAGGGGGCGCCTGGAAACACCATATATTTT.

The genes are TRBV12-3 or TRBV12-4 and TRBJ2-3; the D is unclear. This CDR3 region has 13 residues. V lost 3 bases and J lost 2, with 6 bases in between. Written as DNA, the CDR3 is TGTGCCAGCAGTTTGCCTGACACAGATACGCAGTATTTT. Translating gives CASSLPDTDTQYF.

This clonotype appeared a few times. The rearrangement links TRBV6-4 to TRBJ2-3, with TRBD2 identical over 15 bases. V shed 7 bases and J 1 base; nucleotides not matched to a gene: 9. The CDR3 extends over 18 amino acids. Germline V gene sequence: CDR1 MRHNA, CDR2 SNTAGT. The CDR3 here is CASISGLAGGPGTDTQYF. The CDR3 DNA reads as TGTGCCAGCATTTCAGGACTAGCGGGAGGGCCGGGCACAGATACGCAGTATTTT.

This clonotype was counted at least ten times. The chain is built from TRBV27 and TRBJ1-2; D call uncertain. The germline V and J ends were trimmed by 0 bases and 0 bases, with 8 bases remaining between them. CDR3 length: 15 amino acids. Germline CDR1 is MNHEY and CDR2 is SMNVEV (reference sequence). The CDR3 DNA reads as TGTGCCAGCAGTTTATCGGCAAGTGCTAACTATGGCTACACCTTC. Protein product: CASSLSASANYGYTF.

There are many counts of this clonotype. The chain couples TRBV4-2 to TRBJ1-5; no clear D. V was pared by 0 bases and J by 4 bases, with 7 bases between. The CDR3 is 14 amino acids. The germline V gene encodes CDR1 LGHNA and CDR2 YNFKEQ. The CDR3 spells CASSQEGRNQPQHF. CDR3 coding DNA: TGTGCCAGCAGCCAAGAGGGAAGGAATCAGCCCCAGCATTTT.